This T cell receptor beta chain stems from a study of blood T cell repertoires in COVID-19. Study overall: Sources were T cells, B-cell-depleted T cells, or PBMCs; the material itself was cDNA or gDNA.

This clone has ten or more counts. Profiling relied on immunoSEQ multiplex PCR, and the TCRdb table lists in-frame clones only, not all of them. The sample records roughly 100,000 clones, roughly 87% being singletons. The CDR3 totals 13 residues. The V gene's germline CDR1 is SGHRS and CDR2 YFSETQ. V shed 2 bases and J shed 7 bases, with 13 bases lying between them. The chain has TRBV5-1 and TRBJ2-7; D may be TRBD1 (6 bases). The TCR was taken from a woman aged 50 to 60 with COVID-19, enrolled during active disease. Material: peripheral blood. DNA of the CDR3: TGCGCCAGCAGCTTACAGGGCGAGGGAGAGCAGTACTTC. Protein: CASSLQGEGEQYF.